A selection of T cell receptor beta chains follows, all from one sample in a study of blood T cell repertoires in COVID-19. Only in-frame clones appear in the TCRdb table, and some are missing; sequencing was by immunoSEQ multiplex PCR. The sample yields some 100,000 clones, around nine tenths seen once. The sample comprised peripheral blood. The receptors were gathered from a woman older than 75 with active COVID-19. CDR3s include the opening cysteine and the closing phenylalanine or tryptophan. A D gene is named only where the DNA matches it firmly. Only part of the rows carry a size: once, few, many, or a class if the clone is expanded.

J gene	D gene	V gene	clone size	CDR3 protein	CDR3 DNA
TRBJ2-3	TRBD2	TRBV9	.	CASSVDTSGTGTDTQYF	TGTGCCAGCAGCGTAGATACTAGCGGGACTGGCACAGATACGCAGTATTTT
TRBJ2-3	TRBD1	TRBV5-1	.	CASSLRQGGTTDTQYF	TGCGCCAGCAGCTTGCGACAGGGGGGAACCACAGATACGCAGTATTTT
TRBJ2-7	.	TRBV21-1	.	CATSLAFAYEQYF	TGTGCCACTTCTTTAGCGTTCGCCTACGAGCAGTACTTC
TRBJ2-7	.	TRBV18	once	CASSPRERERNEQYF	TGTGCCAGCTCACCACGAGAACGGGAGAGAAACGAGCAGTACTTC
TRBJ1-3	.	TRBV5-5	.	CASSLDRQGLLSGNTIYF	TGTGCCAGCAGCCTCGACAGGCAGGGTCTATTATCGGGAAACACCATATATTTT
TRBJ2-2	TRBD2	TRBV11-1	few	CASSPGLANTGELFF	TGTGCCAGCAGCCCGGGACTAGCGAACACCGGGGAGCTGTTTTTT
TRBJ1-2	TRBD1	TRBV19	.	CASSRAGGNYGYTF	TGTGCCAGTAGTAGGGCAGGGGGGAACTATGGCTACACCTTC
TRBJ2-5	.	TRBV9	.	CASSPTNSLGETQYF	TGTGCCAGCAGCCCAACTAATTCTTTGGGAGAGACCCAGTACTTC
TRBJ2-7	.	TRBV7-9	.	CASSTVPYEQYF	TGTGCCAGCAGCACGGTACCCTACGAGCAGTACTTC
TRBJ2-7	TRBD1	TRBV5-6	few	CASSSAGGLYEQYF	TGTGCCAGCAGCTCGGCAGGGGGCCTCTACGAGCAGTACTTC
TRBJ2-1	TRBD2	TRBV7-9	.	CASSLLGAGGPYNEQFF	TGTGCCAGCAGCTTATTAGGAGCGGGAGGGCCATACAATGAGCAGTTCTTC
TRBJ1-2	.	TRBV28	.	CASSFPQGRRVGYTF	TGTGCCAGCAGTTTCCCTCAGGGGAGACGGGTAGGCTACACCTTC
TRBJ1-1	.	TRBV28	once	CASRIQTGLNTEAFF	TGTGCCAGCAGGATTCAGACAGGACTGAACACTGAAGCTTTCTTT
TRBJ2-7	TRBD2	TRBV3-1/TRBV3-2	.	CASSPRLAGGTYEQYF	TGTGCCAGCAGCCCCCGACTAGCGGGAGGAACTTACGAGCAGTACTTC
TRBJ2-7	.	TRBV5-4	few	CASSLVTNSYEQYF	TGTGCCAGCAGCTTGGTCACAAACTCCTACGAGCAGTACTTC
TRBJ1-1	TRBD1	TRBV19	.	CASSSGTGSTSEAFF	TGTGCCAGTAGTTCGGGGACAGGGTCAACTTCTGAAGCTTTCTTT
TRBJ2-3	TRBD2	TRBV5-1	.	CASSLGTSGSTDTQYF	TGCGCCAGCAGCTTAGGGACTAGCGGATCCACAGATACGCAGTATTTT
TRBJ1-4	.	TRBV28	.	CASSLWREGKLFF	TGTGCCAGCAGTTTATGGAGAGAGGGAAAACTGTTTTTT
TRBJ2-7	.	TRBV19	.	CASSPLVSSLTYEQYF	TGTGCCAGTAGCCCCCTCGTCAGTTCCTTAACCTACGAGCAGTACTTC
TRBJ2-7	TRBD2	TRBV5-4	.	CASSLGLAGDYEQYF	TGTGCCAGCAGCTTGGGACTAGCGGGGGACTACGAGCAGTACTTC
TRBJ2-2	.	TRBV4-1	.	CASSQDRGGELFF	TGCGCCAGCAGCCAAGATCGAGGAGGGGAGCTGTTTTTT
TRBJ2-7	TRBD1	TRBV7-2	.	CASSLGGGPYEQYF	TGTGCCAGCAGCTTAGGAGGGGGCCCCTACGAGCAGTACTTC
TRBJ2-1	TRBD1	TRBV7-9	.	CASSPIWTGGNEQFF	TGTGCCAGCAGCCCTATTTGGACAGGGGGCAATGAGCAGTTCTTC
TRBJ2-3	.	TRBV3-1/TRBV3-2	few	CASSPRRVKTGGTQYF	TGTGCCAGCAGCCCTCGGCGTGTGAAAACGGGTGGGACGCAGTATTTT
TRBJ2-3	TRBD2	TRBV10-3	.	CAISDRTSGISTDTQYF	TGTGCCATCAGTGACAGGACTAGCGGGATTAGCACAGATACGCAGTATTTT
TRBJ2-7	.	TRBV3-1/TRBV3-2	.	CASSQVPGYEQYF	TGTGCCAGCAGCCAAGTGCCGGGGTACGAGCAGTACTTC
TRBJ2-1	TRBD2	TRBV7-9	.	CASSLLWTSGSNEQFF	TGTGCCAGCAGCTTGCTGTGGACTAGCGGGAGCAATGAGCAGTTCTTC
TRBJ2-3	.	TRBV28	once	CASRAGADTQYF	TGTGCCAGCAGAGCAGGCGCAGATACGCAGTATTTT
TRBJ2-1	.	TRBV29-1	.	CSVDGGPSSYNEQFF	TGCAGCGTTGACGGCGGGCCCAGCTCCTACAATGAGCAGTTCTTC
TRBJ2-5	.	TRBV29-1	.	CSVSRGIQETQYF	TGCAGCGTAAGCCGGGGTATCCAAGAGACCCAGTACTTC
TRBJ2-1	.	TRBV24-1	.	CATSDLEGDLNEQFF	TGTGCCACCAGTGATTTAGAGGGGGATCTGAATGAGCAGTTCTTC
TRBJ2-1	TRBD2	TRBV28	.	CASTPPGLAGDEQFF	TGTGCCAGCACCCCGCCGGGACTAGCGGGAGATGAGCAGTTCTTC
TRBJ2-1	TRBD1	TRBV7-9	.	CASRDYRDRNNNEQFF	TGTGCCAGCAGAGACTACCGGGACAGGAATAACAATGAGCAGTTCTTC
TRBJ2-7	.	TRBV6-6	.	CASTPGRTYEQYF	TGTGCCAGCACCCCGGGAAGGACCTACGAGCAGTACTTC
TRBJ1-2	.	TRBV28	.	CASRKQGSNYGYTF	TGTGCCAGCAGAAAACAGGGATCTAACTATGGCTACACCTTC
TRBJ2-7	.	TRBV5-4	.	CASSSPRAYEQYF	TGTGCCAGCAGCTCCCCGAGGGCCTACGAGCAGTACTTC
TRBJ1-6	TRBD1	TRBV2	few	CASSIMDRVSYNSPLHF	TGTGCCAGCAGTATAATGGACAGGGTGTCCTATAATTCACCCCTCCACTTT
TRBJ2-7	.	TRBV14	.	CASSPRGVSAYEQYF	TGTGCCAGCAGCCCCCGAGGCGTCTCCGCCTACGAGCAGTACTTC
TRBJ2-2	TRBD1	TRBV5-4	.	CASSPDRGSNTGELFF	TGTGCCAGCAGCCCTGACAGGGGGTCCAACACCGGGGAGCTGTTTTTT
TRBJ2-2	TRBD1	TRBV2	once	CASSRQGEEVGELFF	TGTGCCAGCAGCCGACAGGGAGAGGAAGTGGGGGAGCTGTTTTTT
TRBJ1-4	.	TRBV28	.	CASAGGGPNEKLFF	TGTGCCAGCGCTGGCGGAGGGCCTAATGAAAAACTGTTTTTT
TRBJ1-4	TRBD1	TRBV4-1	.	CASSKLDRQKLFF	TGCGCCAGCAGCAAATTGGACAGGCAAAAACTGTTTTTT
TRBJ1-2	TRBD1	TRBV28	.	CASSFRGTGVYGYTF	TGTGCCAGCAGTTTTCGTGGGACAGGGGTCTATGGCTACACCTTC
TRBJ2-5	.	TRBV29-1	.	CSGLQVQETQYF	TGCAGCGGCCTACAGGTCCAAGAGACCCAGTACTTC
TRBJ1-4	.	TRBV21-1	.	CASSRQQGRATNEKLFF	TGTGCCAGCAGCAGACAGCAGGGTAGGGCAACTAATGAAAAACTGTTTTTT
TRBJ2-3	.	TRBV5-1	.	CASSLGPGGDTQYF	TGCGCCAGCAGCTTGGGGCCTGGCGGGGATACGCAGTATTTT
TRBJ2-3	.	TRBV6-5	.	CASSYARGDTQYF	TGTGCCAGCAGTTACGCCCGGGGGGATACGCAGTATTTT
TRBJ2-7	.	TRBV6-5	.	CASSYSISGYEQYF	TGTGCCAGCAGTTACTCGATCTCCGGGTACGAGCAGTACTTC
TRBJ1-1	TRBD1	TRBV29-1	.	CSVRRGRGNTEAFF	TGCAGCGTTCGGAGGGGGCGAGGTAACACTGAAGCTTTCTTT
TRBJ2-4	.	TRBV21-1	.	CASSNIGGGEIAKNIQYF	TGTGCCAGCAGCAATATCGGCGGCGGTGAGATAGCCAAAAACATTCAGTACTTC
TRBJ2-7	TRBD1	TRBV28	.	CASSFPKGQRYEQYF	TGTGCCAGCAGTTTCCCTAAGGGACAGCGCTACGAGCAGTACTTC
TRBJ2-1	TRBD2	TRBV28	.	CASITGTSGDNEQFF	TGTGCCAGCATCACCGGGACTAGCGGTGACAATGAGCAGTTCTTC
TRBJ1-5	.	TRBV6-6	.	CASSRMPPTFGKTFSNQPQHF	TGTGCCAGCAGCCGAATGCCACCTACGTTCGGGAAGACTTTTAGCAATCAGCCCCAGCATTTT
TRBJ2-3	TRBD2	TRBV5-4	.	CASSLKLADPTGTQYF	TGTGCCAGCAGCTTGAAACTAGCGGACCCCACAGGTACGCAGTATTTT
TRBJ2-5	TRBD2	TRBV7-2	.	CASSLTPLAGGEGETQYF	TGTGCCAGCAGCCTCACCCCCCTAGCGGGAGGGGAGGGAGAGACCCAGTACTTC